One T cell receptor beta chain is described in this entry. Some clones are missing from TCRdb's copy, which holds only in-frame ones; the method was immunoSEQ multiplex PCR. Counted here are 200,000 to 300,000 clones, over 80% occurring once; the ten biggest clones make up 0.85% to 0.95%. The data were obtained in a study of blood T cell repertoires in COVID-19. Study as a whole: Sites across the United States, Italy and Spain contributed samples from acute and convalescent COVID-19.

Clinical history reported by participants formed the basis on which cohorts were assigned. Trimming removed 0 bases at V and 1 base at J, with 14 bases between. This CDR3 has 17 residues. Germline CDR1 and CDR2: LNHDA and SQIVND (reference sequence). The sequenced sample consisted of PBMCs or T cells enriched from blood (not recorded which). This receptor was identified in a man between 45 and 60 years old who had been exposed to COVID-19. The chain is built from TRBV19 and TRBJ2-3, with D possibly TRBD2 on 6 matching bases. The CDR3 region has the DNA TGTGCCAGTAGTATAGATCCCCCCGGGAGAGGCACAGATACGCAGTATTTT. Translated: CASSIDPPGRGTDTQYF.